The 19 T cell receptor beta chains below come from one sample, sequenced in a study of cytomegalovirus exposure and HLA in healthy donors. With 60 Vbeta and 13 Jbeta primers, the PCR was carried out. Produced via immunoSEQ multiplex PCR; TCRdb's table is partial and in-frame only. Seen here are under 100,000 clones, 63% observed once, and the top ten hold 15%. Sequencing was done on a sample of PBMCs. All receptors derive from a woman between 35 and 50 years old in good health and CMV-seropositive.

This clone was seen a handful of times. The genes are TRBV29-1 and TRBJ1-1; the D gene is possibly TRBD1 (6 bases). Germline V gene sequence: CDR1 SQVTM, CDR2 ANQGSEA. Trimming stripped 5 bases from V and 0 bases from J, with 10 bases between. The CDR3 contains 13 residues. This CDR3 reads CSVTQGMNTEAFF. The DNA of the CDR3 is TGCAGCGTTACGCAGGGGATGAACACTGAAGCTTTCTTT.

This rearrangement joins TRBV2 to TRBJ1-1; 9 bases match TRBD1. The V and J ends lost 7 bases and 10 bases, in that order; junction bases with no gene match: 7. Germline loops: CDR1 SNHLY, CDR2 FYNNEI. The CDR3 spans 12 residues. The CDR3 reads CASNTQDRGAFF. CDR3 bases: TGTGCCAGCAACACGCAGGACAGGGGAGCTTTCTTT.

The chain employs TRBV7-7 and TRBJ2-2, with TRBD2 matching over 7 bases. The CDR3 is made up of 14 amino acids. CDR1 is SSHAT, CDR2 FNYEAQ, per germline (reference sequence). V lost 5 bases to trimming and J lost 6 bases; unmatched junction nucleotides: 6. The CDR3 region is CASSHNAGAGELFF. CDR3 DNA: TGTGCCAGCAGCCACAACGCGGGAGCCGGGGAGCTGTTTTTT. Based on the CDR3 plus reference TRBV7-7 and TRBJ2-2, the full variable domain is GAGVSQSPRYKVTKRGQDVTLRCDPISSHATLYWYQQALGQGPEFLTYFNYEAQPDKSGLPSDRFSAERPEGSISTLTIQRTEQRDSAMYRCASSHNAGAGELFFGEGSRLTVL.

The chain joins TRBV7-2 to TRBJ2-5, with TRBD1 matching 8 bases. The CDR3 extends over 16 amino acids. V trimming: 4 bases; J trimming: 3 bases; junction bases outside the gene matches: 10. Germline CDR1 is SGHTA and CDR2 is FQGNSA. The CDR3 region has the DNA TGTGCCAGCAGCTCATTAATCGGACAGGGAGAAGAGACCCAGTACTTC. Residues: CASSSLIGQGEETQYF.

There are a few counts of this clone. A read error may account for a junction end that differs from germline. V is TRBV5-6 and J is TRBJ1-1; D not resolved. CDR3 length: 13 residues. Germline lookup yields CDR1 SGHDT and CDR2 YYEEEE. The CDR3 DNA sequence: TGTGCCAGCAATCAACGGGTGAATACTGAAGCTTTCTTT. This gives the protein CASNQRVNTEAFF.

This CDR3 reads CASSQTDLRTRGTQYF. The CDR3 coding sequence is TGTGCCAGCTCACAGACCGATCTCCGGACTAGAGGGACCCAGTACTTC. This chain joins TRBV18 and TRBJ2-5; the match to TRBD2 covers 7 bases. CDR3 size: 16 residues. The germline CDR1 and CDR2 sequences are KGHSH and LQKENI. V lost 4 bases and J lost 7; bases outside the gene matches: 15.

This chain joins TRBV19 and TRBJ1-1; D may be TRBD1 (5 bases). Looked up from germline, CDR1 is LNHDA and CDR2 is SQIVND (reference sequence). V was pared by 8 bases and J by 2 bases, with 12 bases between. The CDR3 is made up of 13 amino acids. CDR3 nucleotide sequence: TGTGCCAGTCAGGGCGGCCGTAACACTGAAGCTTTCTTT. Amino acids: CASQGGRNTEAFF.

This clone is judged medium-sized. The CDR3 protein is CASSQDLGGVDTEAFF. The CDR3, as DNA: TGCGCCAGCAGCCAAGATCTAGGGGGAGTGGACACTGAAGCTTTCTTT. This chain joins TRBV4-3 and TRBJ1-1; possibly TRBD1 for D (6 bases). CDR1 LGHNA and CDR2 YSLEER come from the germline V gene. With 0 bases removed from V and 3 bases from J, the gap between germline ends came to 14 bases. The CDR3 is made up of 16 amino acids.

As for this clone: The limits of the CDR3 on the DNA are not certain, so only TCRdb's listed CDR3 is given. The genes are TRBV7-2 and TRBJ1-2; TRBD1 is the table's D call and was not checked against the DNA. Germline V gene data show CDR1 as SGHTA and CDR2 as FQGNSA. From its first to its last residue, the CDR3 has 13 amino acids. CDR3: CASSLVGQGAVTF.

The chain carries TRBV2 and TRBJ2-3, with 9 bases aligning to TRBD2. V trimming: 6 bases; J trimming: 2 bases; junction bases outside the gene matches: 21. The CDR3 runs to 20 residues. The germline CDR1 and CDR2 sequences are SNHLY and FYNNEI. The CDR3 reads CASSPSGGLALSQNTDTQYF. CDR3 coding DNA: TGTGCCAGCAGCCCTTCGGGAGGACTAGCGCTGTCCCAAAACACAGATACGCAGTATTTT.

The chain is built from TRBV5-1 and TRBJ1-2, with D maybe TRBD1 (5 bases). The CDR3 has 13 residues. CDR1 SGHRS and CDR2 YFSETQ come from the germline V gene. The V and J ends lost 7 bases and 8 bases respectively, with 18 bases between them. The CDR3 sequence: CASGQGAGQGYTF. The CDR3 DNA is TGCGCCAGCGGTCAGGGAGCGGGTCAGGGCTACACCTTC.

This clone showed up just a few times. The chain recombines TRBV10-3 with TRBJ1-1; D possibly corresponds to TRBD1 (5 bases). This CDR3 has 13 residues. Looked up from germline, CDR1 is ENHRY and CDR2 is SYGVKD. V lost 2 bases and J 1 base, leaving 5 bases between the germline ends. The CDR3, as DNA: TGTGCCATCAGTGAGGACAGGAACACTGAAGCTTTCTTT. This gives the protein CAISEDRNTEAFF.

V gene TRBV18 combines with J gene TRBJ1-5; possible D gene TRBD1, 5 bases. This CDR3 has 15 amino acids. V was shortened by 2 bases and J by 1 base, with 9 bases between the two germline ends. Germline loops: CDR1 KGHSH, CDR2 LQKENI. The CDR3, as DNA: TGTGCCAGCTCACCATTCCAGGGAAGCAATCAGCCCCAGCATTTT. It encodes CASSPFQGSNQPQHF.

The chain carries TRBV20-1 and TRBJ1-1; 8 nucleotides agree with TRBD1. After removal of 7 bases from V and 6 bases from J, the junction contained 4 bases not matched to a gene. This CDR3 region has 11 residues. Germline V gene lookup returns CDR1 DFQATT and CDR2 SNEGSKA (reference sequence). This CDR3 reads CSVTGAAEAFF. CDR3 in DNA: TGCAGTGTGACAGGGGCGGCTGAAGCTTTCTTT.

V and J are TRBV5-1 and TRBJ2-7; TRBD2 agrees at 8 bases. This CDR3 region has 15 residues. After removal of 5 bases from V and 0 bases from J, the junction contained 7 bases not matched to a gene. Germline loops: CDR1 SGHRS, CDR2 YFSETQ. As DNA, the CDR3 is TGCGCCAGCAGACTAGCGGAGGCCAGCTCCTACGAGCAGTACTTC. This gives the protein CASRLAEASSYEQYF.

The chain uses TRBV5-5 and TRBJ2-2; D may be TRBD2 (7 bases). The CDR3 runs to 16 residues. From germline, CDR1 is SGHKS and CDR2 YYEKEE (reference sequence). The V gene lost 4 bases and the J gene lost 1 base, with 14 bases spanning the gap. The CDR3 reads CASSPGGRGNTGELFF. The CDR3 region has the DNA TGTGCCAGCAGCCCGGGAGGCAGGGGGAACACCGGGGAGCTGTTTTTT. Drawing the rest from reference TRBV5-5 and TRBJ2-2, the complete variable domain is DAGVTQSPTHLIKTRGQQVTLRCSPISGHKSVSWYQQVLGQGPQFIFQYYEKEERGRGNFPDRFSARQFPNYSSELNVNALLLGDSALYLCASSPGGRGNTGELFFGEGSRLTVL.

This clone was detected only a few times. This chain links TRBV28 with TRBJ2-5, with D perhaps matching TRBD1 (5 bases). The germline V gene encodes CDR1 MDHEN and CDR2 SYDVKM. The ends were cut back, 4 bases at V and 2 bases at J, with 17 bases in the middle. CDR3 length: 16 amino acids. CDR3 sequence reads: CASSSRGQALQETQYF. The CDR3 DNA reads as TGTGCCAGCAGTTCGCGTGGACAAGCCCTGCAAGAGACCCAGTACTTC. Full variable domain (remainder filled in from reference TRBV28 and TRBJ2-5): DVKVTQSSRYLVKRTGEKVFLECVQDMDHENMFWYRQDPGLGLRLIYFSYDVKMKEKGDIPEGYSVSREKKERFSLILESASTNQTSMYLCASSSRGQALQETQYFGPGTRLLVL.

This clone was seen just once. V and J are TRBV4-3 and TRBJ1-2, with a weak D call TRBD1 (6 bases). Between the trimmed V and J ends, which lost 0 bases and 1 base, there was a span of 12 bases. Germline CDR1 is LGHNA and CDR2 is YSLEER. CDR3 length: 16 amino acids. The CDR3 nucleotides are TGCGCCAGCAGCCAAGAAGCAGGGGAGATTAACTATGGCTACACCTTC. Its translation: CASSQEAGEINYGYTF.

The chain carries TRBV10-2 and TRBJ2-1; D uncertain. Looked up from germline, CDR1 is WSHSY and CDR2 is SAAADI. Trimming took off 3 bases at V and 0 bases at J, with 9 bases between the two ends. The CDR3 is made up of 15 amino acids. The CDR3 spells CASSDGGPSYNEQFF. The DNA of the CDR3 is TGCGCCAGCAGTGATGGCGGCCCCTCCTACAATGAGCAGTTCTTC.